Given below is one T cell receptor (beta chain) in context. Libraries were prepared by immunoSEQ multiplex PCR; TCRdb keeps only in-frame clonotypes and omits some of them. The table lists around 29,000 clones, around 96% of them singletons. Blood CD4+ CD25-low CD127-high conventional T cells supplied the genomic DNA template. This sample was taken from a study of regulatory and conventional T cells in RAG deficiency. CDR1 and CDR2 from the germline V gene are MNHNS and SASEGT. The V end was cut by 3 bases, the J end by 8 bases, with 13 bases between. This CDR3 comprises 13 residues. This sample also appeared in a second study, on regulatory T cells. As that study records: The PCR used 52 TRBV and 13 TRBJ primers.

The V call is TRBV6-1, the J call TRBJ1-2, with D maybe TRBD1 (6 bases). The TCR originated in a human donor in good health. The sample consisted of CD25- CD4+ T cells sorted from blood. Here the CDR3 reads CASSDGNRVGYTF. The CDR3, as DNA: TGTGCCAGCAGTGACGGGAACAGGGTAGGCTACACCTTC.